The 17 T cell receptor beta chains in this list originate from one sample, sequenced in a study of T cell repertoires in aging, cancer and after chemotherapy (dated by TCRdb to about 2019). Instrument on record: Illumina MiSeq. Rearranged TRB sequences spanning V, D and J segments were amplified in a multiplex touch-down PCR with a mixed TRB-A/B primer pool. TCRdb reran the public reads through fastp at Q25 and MiXCR, keeping productive beta chains. CDR3 protein duplicates are merged, each entry listing the most common genes and DNA. The sample includes 4,000 or so distinct CDR3 sequences, with 29% observed a single time. The ten largest clones represent around a fifth of the sample. TCR beta rearrangements were amplified from genomic DNA extracted from peripheral blood rather than from sorted cells or RNA. Sequencing was done on a sample of blood. These receptors were obtained from a human donor with a solid tumor.

The V and J genes are TRBV27 and TRBJ1-5; D gene unclear. Trimming stripped 1 base from V and 9 bases from J, with 13 bases between. This CDR3 has 14 amino acids. Germline values: CDR1 MNHEY, CDR2 SMNVEV (reference sequence). The CDR3 coding sequence is TGTGCCAGCAGTTTATATCGGTTCGAAGGGCCCCAGCATTTT. The encoded protein is CASSLYRFEGPQHF.

V and J are TRBV10-3 and TRBJ2-1, with TRBD2 identical over 11 bases. The CDR3 consists of 15 residues. Germline trimming cut 6 bases from V and 9 bases from J; bases unmatched to any gene: 10. Germline V gives CDR1 ENHRY, CDR2 SYGVKD. CDR3 coding DNA: TGTGCCATCAGCGACCTTAGCGGGGGGGGGCCTGAGCAGTTCTTC. Translated, it gives CAISDLSGGGPEQFF.

In its sample, this clonotype was seen a few times. V is TRBV18 and J is TRBJ2-2, with 8 positions matching TRBD1. This CDR3 is 13 amino acids long. J lost 6 bases, V lost 5 bases, and 2 bases had no gene match. Germline V lookup: CDR1 KGHSH, CDR2 LQKENI. CDR3 amino acids: CASSRQGSGELFF. In nucleotides, the CDR3 is TGTGCCAGCTCAAGACAGGGGTCCGGGGAGCTGTTTTTT.

The chain has TRBV20-1 and TRBJ1-4; no firm D call. V shed 3 bases and J shed 8 bases, with 7 bases lying between them. The V gene's germline CDR1 is DFQATT and CDR2 SNEGSKA (reference sequence). The CDR3 totals 11 residues. The CDR3 bases are TGCAGTGCTAGCACTGACGAAAAACTGTTTTTT. Translation: CSASTDEKLFF.

This clonotype was counted between two and nine times. The rearrangement uses TRBV30 and TRBJ2-1, with 11 bases aligning to TRBD2. The J segment lost 8 bases and the V segment lost 3 bases, leaving 12 bases of the junction unmatched. CDR1 GTSNPN and CDR2 SVGIG come from the germline V gene (reference sequence). The CDR3 runs to 16 residues. The DNA for the CDR3 is TGTGCCTGGAGCGCCGGGACTAGCGGAGGTCGGGATGAGCAGTTCTTC. Translation: CAWSAGTSGGRDEQFF.

This clonotype showed up just once. J is TRBJ2-7 and V is TRBV20-1; D is unresolved. V gave up 1 base and J gave up 0 bases, with 13 bases separating them. CDR1 and CDR2 (germline): DFQATT, SNEGSKA (reference sequence). CDR3 length: 15 residues. DNA for the CDR3: TGCAGTGCTAGAGTTGCCTACCCCCTCTCCTACGAGCAGTACTTC. Translation gives CSARVAYPLSYEQYF.

J is TRBJ2-6 and V is TRBV19; TRBD1 matches 9 bases. The ends lost 10 bases at V and 2 bases at J; junction bases unmatched: 9. This CDR3 comprises 16 residues. CDR1 and CDR2 (germline): LNHDA, SQIVND (reference sequence). This CDR3 reads CATGRTGATGANVLTF. The CDR3 DNA is TGTGCCACGGGTCGGACAGGGGCAACTGGGGCCAACGTCCTGACTTTC.

In its sample, this clonotype was seen a few times. The genes are TRBV11-1 and TRBJ2-1; TRBD2 agrees at 12 bases. V shed 5 bases, J shed 4 bases, and the junction held 6 bases outside the gene matches. This CDR3 has 16 amino acids. Germline V gene data show CDR1 as SGHAT and CDR2 as FQDESV (reference sequence). CDR3 DNA sequence: TGTGCCAGCAGCCCGGCGGGACTAGCGGGTTACAATGAGCAGTTCTTC. It is translated as CASSPAGLAGYNEQFF.

The CDR3 bases are TGTGCCAGCAGCTGGAACTCTGGGGCCAACGTCCTGACTTTC. Translated: CASSWNSGANVLTF. V is TRBV13 and J is TRBJ2-6; D gene uncertain. The CDR3 loop spans 14 amino acids. Germline CDR1 is PRHDT and CDR2 is FYEKMQ (reference sequence). V lost 4 bases and J lost 0, with 4 bases in between.

The gene calls are TRBV7-9 and TRBJ2-2; no clear D gene. This CDR3 is 14 amino acids long. CDR1 SEHNR and CDR2 FQNEAQ come from the germline V gene (reference sequence). The V gene lost 0 bases and the J gene lost 3 bases, with 5 bases spanning the gap. This chain's CDR3 is CASSLAEYTGELFF. As DNA, the CDR3 is TGTGCCAGCAGCTTAGCAGAGTACACCGGGGAGCTGTTTTTT.

This clonotype was seen a handful of times. J is TRBJ2-2 and V is TRBV29-1; D might be TRBD1 (7 bases). Germline V gene lookup returns CDR1 SQVTM and CDR2 ANQGSEA. The CDR3 runs 16 residues. Trimming pared 4 bases from V and 2 bases from J, leaving 17 bases between. The CDR3, as DNA: TGCAGCGTTGTGGCCAGGGGGGCGGTTAACACCGGGGAGCTGTTTTTT. Translation: CSVVARGAVNTGELFF.

This clonotype was seen more than once but under ten times. This chain links TRBV20-1 with TRBJ2-1, with no clear D. Germline V gene sequence: CDR1 DFQATT, CDR2 SNEGSKA (reference sequence). The CDR3 runs to 12 residues. Trimming took off 3 bases at V and 6 bases at J, with 9 bases between the two ends. The CDR3 region has the DNA TGCAGTGCTAGGGCTCTCCTCAATGAGCAGTTCTTC. Protein: CSARALLNEQFF.

Only one count was recorded for this clonotype. V and J are TRBV27 and TRBJ2-3; 11 bases match TRBD2. CDR3 length: 17 residues. Germline loops: CDR1 MNHEY, CDR2 SMNVEV (reference sequence). V gave up 5 bases and J gave up 3 bases; unmatched junction bases: 10. CDR3 region: CASSPPWLAGGTDTQYF. The CDR3 nucleotides read TGTGCCAGCAGTCCCCCCTGGCTAGCGGGAGGAACAGATACGCAGTATTTT.

V is TRBV19 and J is TRBJ2-1; TRBD2 matches 10 bases. Unmatched junction bases numbered 4, after V lost 3 bases and J lost 8 bases. Looked up from germline, CDR1 is LNHDA and CDR2 is SQIVND (reference sequence). CDR3 length equals 14 residues. This CDR3 is CASSISGRSDEQFF. The CDR3 DNA reads TGTGCCAGTAGTATTAGCGGGAGGTCCGATGAGCAGTTCTTC. The variable domain in full, with the rest retrieved from reference TRBV19 and TRBJ2-1, is DGGITQSPKYLFRKEGQNVTLSCEQNLNHDAMYWYRQDPGQGLRLIYYSQIVNDFQKGDIAEGYSVSREKKESFPLTVTSAQKNPTAFYLCASSISGRSDEQFFGPGTRLTVL.

This clonotype has only a few counts. This sequence joins TRBV18 and TRBJ2-2, with D perhaps TRBD2 (5 bases). This CDR3 contains 17 residues. From germline, CDR1 is KGHSH and CDR2 LQKENI. Trimming took 4 bases from V and 0 from J, leaving 15 bases between them. The CDR3 loop reads CASSLYTRAANTGELFF. The CDR3 DNA is TGTGCCAGCTCACTATACACTAGAGCGGCGAACACCGGGGAGCTGTTTTTT.

The count of this clonotype is one. The junction departs from germline at one end; a sequencing error may be responsible. The chain joins TRBV5-6 to TRBJ1-6; D possibly corresponds to TRBD1 (5 bases). Germline lookup yields CDR1 SGHDT and CDR2 YYEEEE. This CDR3 comprises 15 residues. The CDR3 loop reads CASSLEGRNNSPLHF. CDR3 DNA sequence: TGCGCCAGCAGCTTGGAGGGACGGAATAATTCACCCCTCCACTTT.

This clonotype rates as medium-sized. The J gene is TRBJ2-7, the V gene TRBV5-6; 11 nucleotides agree with TRBD2. V trimming: 2 bases; J trimming: 6 bases; junction bases outside the gene matches: 4. Per germline, CDR1 SGHDT and CDR2 YYEEEE. The length of the CDR3 is 14 residues. CDR3 bases: TGTGCCAGCAGCTTCTTAGCGGGAGGGGGCGAGCAGTACTTC. Protein product: CASSFLAGGGEQYF.